This TCR beta chain was obtained from a study of blood T cell repertoires in COVID-19. Looking at the study overall: Collection of acute and convalescent COVID-19 samples took place in the United States, Italy and Spain. In each case, the material was cDNA or gDNA derived from T cells, B-cell-depleted T cells, or PBMCs.

Per the authors' pipeline: Quantification of nucleated cells was approximated via reference gene primer amplification. Sequencing was performed with immunoSEQ multiplex PCR; in TCRdb, only in-frame clones are kept and a portion is missing. V and J calls and clone size are given by that table; D and trimming were obtained from the DNA. This table holds 65,000 to 95,000 clones, 84% found once. CDR1 is LGHNT and CDR2 is FRNRAP in the germline V gene. Trimming took 5 bases from V and 2 from J; bases not matched to a gene: 2. The CDR3 length is 13 residues. The sample was peripheral blood. The clonotype was recovered from a woman between 50 and 59 years old with acute or convalescent COVID-19. The chain is built from TRBV12-5 and TRBJ2-7; TRBD1 aligns across 8 bases. CDR3 nucleotides: TGTGCTAGTGGTCCCAGGGGGCCCTACGAGCAGTACTTC. This translates into CASGPRGPYEQYF.